This entry features one T cell receptor beta chain sequence. The data originate from a study of blood T cell repertoires in COVID-19. This table comes from immunoSEQ multiplex PCR, and its TCRdb copy is limited to in-frame clones, with some not included. The sample has a few hundred thousand clones, approximately 86% seen once. CDR1 is LNHDA, CDR2 SQIVND, per germline (reference sequence). The CDR3 is 13 residues long. V was trimmed by 10 bases and J by 8 bases, leaving 17 bases between them. The origin of this receptor is a human donor in a cohort sampled during active COVID-19. Sequencing input: peripheral blood. The gene calls are TRBV19 and TRBJ1-4, with a weak D call TRBD1 (5 bases). CDR3: CATEDNRGEKLFF. The CDR3 DNA sequence: TGTGCCACGGAGGACAATCGGGGGGAAAAACTGTTTTTT.